This TCR beta chain was sequenced for a study of cytomegalovirus exposure and HLA in healthy donors. Findings of the study overall: The study recorded over 150 TCR beta chains that were cytomegalovirus-associated. Earlier results showed most TCR beta V segments being productive about 90% or about 30% of the time.

Amplification used 60 Vbeta primers and 13 Jbeta primers. In the source study's methods: In a later analysis, around 10 million of some 80 million unique beta chains occurred in at least two donors. Generated by immunoSEQ multiplex PCR, the TCRdb table keeps only in-frame clones and is missing some. V and J calls plus clone size are reproduced from that table; the DNA served to infer D and trimming. The sample includes about 150,000 clones, around 67% of them seen just once. Details on this clone: No antigen is known for it.

The CDR3 runs 17 residues. Trimming pared 3 bases from V and 7 bases from J, leaving 21 bases between. Germline CDR1 SGHDN, CDR2 FVKESK. The receptor was isolated from a woman under 30 in good health and CMV-seronegative. V and J are TRBV14 and TRBJ1-4, with a weak D call TRBD1 (6 bases). The specimen sequenced was PBMCs. The CDR3 DNA reads TGTGCCAGCAGCCATTTGGGCAGCGGGACAACTTCTGAAAAACTGTTTTTT. Translation gives CASSHLGSGTTSEKLFF.